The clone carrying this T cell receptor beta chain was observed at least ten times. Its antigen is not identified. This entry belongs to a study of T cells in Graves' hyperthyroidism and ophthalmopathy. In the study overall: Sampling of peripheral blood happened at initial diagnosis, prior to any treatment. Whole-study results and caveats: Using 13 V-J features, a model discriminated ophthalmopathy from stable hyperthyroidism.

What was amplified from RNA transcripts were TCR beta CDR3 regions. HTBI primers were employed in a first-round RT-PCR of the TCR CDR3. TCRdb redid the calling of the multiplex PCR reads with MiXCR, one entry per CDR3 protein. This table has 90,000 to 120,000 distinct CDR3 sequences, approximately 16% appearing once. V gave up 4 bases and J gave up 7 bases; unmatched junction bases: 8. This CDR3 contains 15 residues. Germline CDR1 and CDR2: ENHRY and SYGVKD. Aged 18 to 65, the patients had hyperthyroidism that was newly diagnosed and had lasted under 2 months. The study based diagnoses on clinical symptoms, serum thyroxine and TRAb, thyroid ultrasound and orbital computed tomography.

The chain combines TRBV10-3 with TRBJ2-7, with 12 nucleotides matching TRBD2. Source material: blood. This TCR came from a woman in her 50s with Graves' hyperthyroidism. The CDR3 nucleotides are TGTGCCATCAGTGCCCTAGCGGGAGGGCCAGGGGAGCAGTACTTC. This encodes CAISALAGGPGEQYF.